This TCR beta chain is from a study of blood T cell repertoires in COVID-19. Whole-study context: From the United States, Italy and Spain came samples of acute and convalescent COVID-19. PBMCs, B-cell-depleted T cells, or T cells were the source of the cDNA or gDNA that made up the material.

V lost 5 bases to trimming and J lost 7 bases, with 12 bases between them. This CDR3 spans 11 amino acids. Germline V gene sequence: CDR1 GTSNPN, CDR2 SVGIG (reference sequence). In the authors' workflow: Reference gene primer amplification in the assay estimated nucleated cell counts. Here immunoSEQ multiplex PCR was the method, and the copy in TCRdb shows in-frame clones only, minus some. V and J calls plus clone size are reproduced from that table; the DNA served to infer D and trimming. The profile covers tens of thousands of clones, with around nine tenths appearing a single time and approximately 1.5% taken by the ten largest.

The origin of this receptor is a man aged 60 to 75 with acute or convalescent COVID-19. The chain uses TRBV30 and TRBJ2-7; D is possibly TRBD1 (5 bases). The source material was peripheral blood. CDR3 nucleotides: TGTGCCTGGTCCAGGGTCAGGGAGCAGTACTTC. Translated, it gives CAWSRVREQYF. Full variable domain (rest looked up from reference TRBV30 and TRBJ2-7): SQTIHQWPATLVQPVGSPLSLECTVEGTSNPNLYWYRQAAGRGLQLLFYSVGIGQISSEVPQNLSASRPQDRQFILSSKKLLLSDSGFYLCAWSRVREQYFGPGTRLTVT.